These 15 T cell receptor beta chains originate from one sample sequenced in a study of blood T cells in healthy people across ages. Alongside a J-beta primer mix, a sample-barcoded 5' primer served in a second PCR lasting roughly 7 to 11 cycles. TCRdb processed the 5' RACE reads anew with MiXCR; each CDR3 protein has one entry. The sample lists 700,000 or so distinct CDR3 sequences, 35% to 50% occurring once. The sequenced material came from blood. The receptors originated from an elderly man in good health.

This clonotype was detected only once. The chain combines TRBV20-1 with TRBJ1-4; D may be TRBD1 (6 bases). The CDR3 length is 13 residues. Trimming stripped 5 bases from V and 4 bases from J, with 11 bases between. CDR1 and CDR2 from the germline V gene are DFQATT and SNEGSKA (reference sequence). This chain's CDR3 is CSAEEGGNEKLFF. CDR3 nucleotides: TGCAGTGCTGAAGAGGGGGGTAATGAAAAACTGTTTTTT.

This clonotype appeared a single time. The chain's CDR3 is CASSTRDQAGSPLHF. As DNA, the CDR3 is TGTGCCAGCAGCACCCGGGACCAAGCGGGTTCACCCCTCCACTTT. The chain employs TRBV9 and TRBJ1-6; tentative D call: TRBD1 (5 bases). The CDR3 consists of 15 residues. V was clipped by 4 bases and J by 9 bases, with 17 bases between them. Germline lookup yields CDR1 SGDLS and CDR2 YYNGEE.

This clonotype was picked up many times. This rearrangement joins TRBV7-3 to TRBJ2-1; the D gene is possibly TRBD2 (5 bases). V shed 2 bases and J shed 6 bases, with 11 bases lying between them. CDR3 length: 14 residues. Germline CDR1 SGHTA, CDR2 FQGTGA. Here the CDR3 reads CASSLGELGNEQFF. Here the CDR3 DNA reads TGTGCCAGCAGCTTAGGGGAGTTGGGCAATGAGCAGTTCTTC.

The genes are TRBV27 and TRBJ2-4, with D possibly TRBD1 on 6 matching bases. The end of the DNA aligns better with TRBJ2-7, so the J call may be wrong. Germline-derived CDR1 and CDR2 are MNHEY and SMNVEV (reference sequence). This CDR3 is built from 13 residues. DNA for the CDR3: TGTGCCAGCAGGTGGACAGCGTCCGACGAGCAGTACTTC. It encodes CASRWTASDEQYF.

The J gene is TRBJ2-5, the V gene TRBV10-3; 13 nucleotides align to TRBD2. CDR1 and CDR2 from the germline V gene are ENHRY and SYGVKD. With V trimmed by 4 bases and J by 5 bases, 10 bases remained unmatched. This CDR3 comprises 17 residues. CDR3 protein: CAISGGTSGIRSETQYF. CDR3 DNA: TGTGCCATCAGTGGAGGGACTAGCGGGATACGGTCGGAGACCCAGTACTTC.

This chain links TRBV29-1 with TRBJ2-1; D uncertain. This CDR3 region has 11 residues. Trimming removed 7 bases from V and 9 bases from J, with 13 bases in between. Germline lookup yields CDR1 SQVTM and CDR2 ANQGSEA. In DNA, the CDR3 is TGCAGCGCCCCCTCCGTTGGTGAGCAGTTCTTC. It encodes CSAPSVGEQFF.

The rearrangement uses TRBV20-1 and TRBJ1-2; unclear D gene. Germline CDR1 DFQATT, CDR2 SNEGSKA (reference sequence). Trimming cost V 8 bases and J 4 bases, with 11 bases left between them. The CDR3 has 11 amino acids. CDR3 amino acids: CSPQFRYGYTF. The CDR3 DNA reads as TGCAGTCCCCAGTTCCGCTATGGCTACACCTTC.

A few counts support this clonotype. The chain is built from TRBV27 and TRBJ2-6, with D unresolved. Looked up from germline, CDR1 is MNHEY and CDR2 is SMNVEV (reference sequence). This CDR3 is built from 15 residues. The V end was cut by 3 bases, the J end by 3 bases, with 9 bases between. The CDR3 reads CASSLFVGGANVLTF. Written as DNA, the CDR3 is TGTGCCAGCAGTTTGTTTGTAGGTGGGGCCAACGTCCTGACTTTC.

The rearrangement joins TRBV6-2 or TRBV6-3 to TRBJ1-5; the D is unclear. There are 15 residues in the CDR3. V shed 2 bases and J shed 4 bases, with 12 bases lying between them. The germline gives CDR1 MNHEY, CDR2 SVGEGT. The CDR3 sequence is CASSYNGRTNQPQHF. Written as DNA, the CDR3 is TGTGCCAGCAGTTACAATGGGAGGACGAATCAGCCCCAGCATTTT.

This clonotype was found many times. The chain is built from TRBV28 and TRBJ1-2; a possible D gene is TRBD1 (6 bases). Germline lookup yields CDR1 MDHEN and CDR2 SYDVKM. V lost 2 bases and J lost 2, with 12 bases in between. The CDR3 has 15 amino acids. As DNA, the CDR3 is TGTGCCAGCAGTTTAAGAGGGGGTACCAACTATGGCTACACCTTC. This encodes CASSLRGGTNYGYTF.

The chain combines TRBV6-2 or TRBV6-3 with TRBJ1-2; 9 bases map to TRBD1. V lost 5 bases and J lost 4; bases outside the gene matches: 11. The CDR3 runs 16 residues. The germline V gene has CDR1 MNHEY and CDR2 SVGEGT. The CDR3 protein is CASSTENRGRAYGYTF. CDR3 nucleotides: TGTGCCAGCAGTACGGAAAACAGGGGGCGCGCCTATGGCTACACCTTC.

The J gene is TRBJ1-5, the V gene TRBV5-1; TRBD1 agrees at 8 bases. CDR1 SGHRS and CDR2 YFSETQ come from the germline V gene. The CDR3 loop spans 18 amino acids. Trimming took 0 bases from V and 9 from J; bases not matched to a gene: 17. The CDR3 nucleotides are TGCGCCAGCAGCTTGGCCCGATCAGGGGGCCCCTCGGATTGGCCCCAGCATTTT. Translation gives CASSLARSGGPSDWPQHF. Supplemented by reference TRBV5-1 and TRBJ1-5, the full variable domain reads KAGVTQTPRYLIKTRGQQVTLSCSPISGHRSVSWYQQTPGQGLQFLFEYFSETQRNKGNFPGRFSGRQFSNSRSEMNVSTLELGDSALYLCASSLARSGGPSDWPQHFGDGTRLSIL.

This sequence joins TRBV27 and TRBJ1-2; the match to TRBD1 covers 9 bases. The CDR3 totals 15 residues. Looked up from germline, CDR1 is MNHEY and CDR2 is SMNVEV (reference sequence). The V gene end was trimmed by 6 bases and the J gene end by 1 base; junction bases not matched to a gene: 6. As DNA, the CDR3 is TGTGCCAGCAGGGGGATGGGACAGGGTAACTATGGCTACACCTTC. Its protein product is CASRGMGQGNYGYTF.

The rearrangement joins TRBV7-2 to TRBJ2-7, with a tentative D call TRBD2 (5 bases). The CDR3 is made up of 14 amino acids. The V end was cut by 5 bases, the J end by 3 bases, with 14 bases between. Germline CDR1 SGHTA, CDR2 FQGNSA. CDR3 DNA: TGTGCCAGCAGCGTAGAGCGAGACTACTACGAGCAGTACTTC. Amino acids: CASSVERDYYEQYF.

The genes are TRBV30 and TRBJ1-1; tentative D call: TRBD1 (6 bases). The germline CDR1 and CDR2 sequences are GTSNPN and SVGIG (reference sequence). The germline V and J ends were trimmed by 8 bases and 3 bases, with 13 bases remaining between them. CDR3 size: 12 residues. This CDR3 reads CAGVGGDTEAFF. DNA for the CDR3: TGTGCCGGGGTGGGGGGCGACACTGAAGCTTTCTTT. The full variable domain, completed using reference TRBV30 and TRBJ1-1, is SQTIHQWPATLVQPVGSPLSLECTVEGTSNPNLYWYRQAAGRGLQLLFYSVGIGQISSEVPQNLSASRPQDRQFILSSKKLLLSDSGFYLCAGVGGDTEAFFGQGTRLTVV.